One and the same sample provided the 10 T cell receptor beta chains below, sequenced in a study of Ad26.COV2.S vaccination and SARS-CoV-2 variants. Profiling relied on immunoSEQ multiplex PCR, and the TCRdb table lists in-frame clones only, not all of them. The data show just over 350,000 clones, about 91% seen once. This specimen was peripheral blood, taken after recovery from COVID-19. The receptors here all came from a human donor who had recovered from COVID-19.

J is TRBJ1-2 and V is TRBV5-6; 7 bases match TRBD1. V gave up 1 base and J gave up 4 bases; unmatched junction bases: 1. This CDR3 has 13 residues. CDR1 is SGHDT, CDR2 YYEEEE, per germline. This CDR3 is CASSLTGVYGYTF. The CDR3 region has the DNA TGTGCCAGCAGCTTGACAGGGGTCTATGGCTACACCTTC. Full variable domain (missing parts from reference TRBV5-6 and TRBJ1-2): DAGVTQSPTHLIKTRGQQVTLRCSPKSGHDTVSWYQQALGQGPQFIFQYYEEEERQRGNFPDRFSGHQFPNYSSELNVNALLLGDSALYLCASSLTGVYGYTFGSGTRLTVV.

The V call is TRBV9, the J call TRBJ2-3, with D possibly TRBD2 on 6 matching bases. From germline, CDR1 is SGDLS and CDR2 YYNGEE. Trimming removed 5 bases at V and 2 bases at J, with 12 bases between. The CDR3 spans 14 residues. CDR3 loop: CASSRDWPTDTQYF. The CDR3 bases are TGTGCCAGCAGTAGGGACTGGCCCACAGATACGCAGTATTTT. Based on the CDR3 plus reference TRBV9 and TRBJ2-3, the full variable domain is DSGVTQTPKHLITATGQRVTLRCSPRSGDLSVYWYQQSLDQGLQFLIQYYNGEERAKGNILERFSAQQFPDLHSELNLSSLELGDSALYFCASSRDWPTDTQYFGPGTRLTVL.

CDR3 nucleotide sequence: TGTGCCAGCAGTGAACGGCTAGCCTACGAGCAGTACTTC. Protein product: CASSERLAYEQYF. The rearrangement links TRBV6-1 to TRBJ2-7; D remains unclear. CDR3 length: 13 residues. Trimming left V 2 bases short and J 2 bases short, with 7 bases between. Germline assignment: CDR1 MNHNS and CDR2 SASEGT.

This clone appeared a single time. The CDR3 here is CASSQDRAGRREKLFF. CDR3 coding DNA: TGCGCCAGCAGCCAAGATCGGGCAGGCAGGAGGGAAAAACTGTTTTTT. The rearrangement uses TRBV4-3 and TRBJ1-4, with unresolved D. The CDR3 is 16 amino acids. Per the germline V gene, CDR1 is LGHNA and CDR2 is YSLEER. Between the trimmed V and J ends, which lost 0 bases and 8 bases, there was a span of 16 bases.

The gene calls are TRBV4-2 and TRBJ1-1; D may be TRBD1 (6 bases). The CDR3 has 16 amino acids. Trimming took off 1 base at V and 4 bases at J, with 16 bases between the two ends. The germline gives CDR1 LGHNA, CDR2 YNFKEQ. In DNA form, the CDR3 reads TGTGCCAGCAGCCAAGCGGGGGGCGCATTAATCACTGAAGCTTTCTTT. Protein sequence: CASSQAGGALITEAFF.

V usage is TRBV19 and J usage is TRBJ1-5; no reliable D call. The CDR3 contains 17 residues. Germline V CDR1 and CDR2: LNHDA, SQIVND (reference sequence). V lost 5 bases and J lost 5, with 22 bases in between. For the CDR3, the DNA is TGTGCCAGTAGTCCCCGCCGGGGAAGGCAGTCACATCAGCCCCAGCATTTT. It translates to CASSPRRGRQSHQPQHF.

The genes are TRBV7-9 and TRBJ2-1; the D gene is possibly TRBD2 (5 bases). V was clipped by 4 bases and J by 5 bases, with 12 bases between them. The V gene's germline CDR1 is SEHNR and CDR2 FQNEAQ (reference sequence). This CDR3 is 14 amino acids long. CDR3 bases: TGTGCCAGCAGCTCCCGGGATCCAAACAATGAGCAGTTCTTC. This translates into CASSSRDPNNEQFF.

The chain employs TRBV11-2 and TRBJ2-7, with a tentative D call TRBD2 (5 bases). Germline CDR1 SGHAT, CDR2 FQNNGV. Trimming took off 0 bases at V and 0 bases at J, with 18 bases between the two ends. This CDR3 has 18 residues. In DNA form, the CDR3 reads TGTGCCAGCAGCTTAGAACGGCTAGCCCTACGTAACTCCTACGAGCAGTACTTC. Its protein is CASSLERLALRNSYEQYF.

The rearrangement uses TRBV19 and TRBJ2-7, with D perhaps matching TRBD1 (6 bases). This CDR3 is built from 15 residues. Germline V CDR1 and CDR2: LNHDA, SQIVND (reference sequence). Trimming cost V 4 bases and J 3 bases, with 16 bases left between them. The CDR3 region is CASSTGQTVGYEQYF. The CDR3 region has the DNA TGTGCCAGTAGTACCGGACAGACGGTAGGCTACGAGCAGTACTTC.

The chain is built from TRBV11-2 and TRBJ1-6, with 9 bases matching TRBD1. Germline loops: CDR1 SGHAT, CDR2 FQNNGV. This CDR3 has 16 amino acids. V lost 4 bases, J lost 4 bases, and 5 bases stayed unmatched. The CDR3 DNA reads as TGTGCCAGCAGCTCCGGGACAGGGCCTTATAATTCACCCCTCCACTTT. The encoded protein is CASSSGTGPYNSPLHF.